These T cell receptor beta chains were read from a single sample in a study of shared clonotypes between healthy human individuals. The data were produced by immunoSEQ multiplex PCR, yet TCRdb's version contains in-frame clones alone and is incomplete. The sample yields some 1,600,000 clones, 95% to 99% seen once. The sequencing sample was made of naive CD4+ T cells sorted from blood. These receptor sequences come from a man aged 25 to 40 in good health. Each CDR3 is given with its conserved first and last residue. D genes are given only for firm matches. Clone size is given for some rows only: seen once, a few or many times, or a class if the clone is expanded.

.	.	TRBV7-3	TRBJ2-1	CASSPERGSSYNEQFF	TGTGCCAGCAGCCCGGAGAGGGGGAGCTCCTACAATGAGCAGTTCTTC
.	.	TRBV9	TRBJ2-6	CASSVQGANVLTF	TGTGCCAGCAGCGTACAGGGGGCCAACGTCCTGACTTTC
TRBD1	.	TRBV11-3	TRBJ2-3	CASSPRGQSTDTQYF	TGTGCCAGCAGCCCGAGGGGACAGAGCACAGATACGCAGTATTTT
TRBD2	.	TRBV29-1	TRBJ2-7	CSVGGAGGPYEQYF	TGCAGCGTTGGAGGAGCGGGGGGCCCCTACGAGCAGTACTTC
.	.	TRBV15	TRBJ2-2	CATSRDVRTGELFF	TGTGCCACCAGCAGAGATGTCCGCACCGGGGAGCTGTTTTTT
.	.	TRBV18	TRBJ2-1	CASSPGLGTLRSSYNEQFF	TGTGCCAGCTCACCAGGGCTAGGGACCCTCAGGAGCTCCTACAATGAGCAGTTCTTC
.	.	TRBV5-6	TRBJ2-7	CASSVLTGAYEQYF	TGTGCCAGCAGCGTACTAACCGGGGCCTACGAGCAGTACTTC
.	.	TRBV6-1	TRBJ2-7	CASSESPTASYEQYF	TGTGCCAGCAGCGAATCCCCGACAGCCTCCTACGAGCAGTACTTC
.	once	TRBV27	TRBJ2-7	CASSLRGRERYEQYF	TGTGCCAGCAGTTTAAGGGGGCGGGAACGGTACGAGCAGTACTTC
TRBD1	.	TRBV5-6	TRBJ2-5	CASSFPGQGQETQYF	TGTGCCAGCAGCTTTCCGGGACAGGGTCAAGAGACCCAGTACTTC
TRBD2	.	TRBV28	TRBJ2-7	CASSPSPGLADQNYEQYF	TGTGCCAGCAGCCCAAGTCCGGGACTAGCGGATCAAAACTACGAGCAGTACTTC
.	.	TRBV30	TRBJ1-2	CAWSRGGSNYGYTF	TGTGCCTGGAGTAGAGGAGGGTCGAACTATGGCTACACCTTC
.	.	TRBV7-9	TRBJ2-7	CASSPPSGGGSEQYF	TGTGCCAGCAGCCCACCCTCAGGGGGGGGGAGTGAGCAGTACTTC
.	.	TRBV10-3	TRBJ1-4	CAISESTGAINEKLFF	TGTGCCATCAGTGAGTCGACAGGAGCAATTAATGAAAAACTGTTTTTT
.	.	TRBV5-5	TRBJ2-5	CASRTRGSQETQYF	TGTGCCAGCAGAACCAGGGGATCCCAGGAGACCCAGTACTTC
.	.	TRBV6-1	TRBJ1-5	CASSEQPTGNQPQHF	TGTGCCAGCAGTGAACAACCCACAGGCAATCAGCCCCAGCATTTT
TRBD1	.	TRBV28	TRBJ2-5	CASRGPGGQETQYF	TGTGCCAGCAGGGGGCCAGGGGGCCAAGAGACCCAGTACTTC
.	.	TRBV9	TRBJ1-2	CASSVGKYGYTF	TGTGCCAGCAGCGTAGGGAAATACGGCTACACCTTC
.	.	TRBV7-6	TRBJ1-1	CASSNRNRITEAFF	TGTGCCAGCAGCAATCGGAACCGGATCACTGAAGCTTTCTTT
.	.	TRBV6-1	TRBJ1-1	CASSWDPMNTEAFF	TGTGCCAGCAGCTGGGACCCCATGAACACTGAAGCTTTCTTT
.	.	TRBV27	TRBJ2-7	CASRQDSYEQYF	TGTGCCAGCAGACAGGACTCCTACGAGCAGTACTTC
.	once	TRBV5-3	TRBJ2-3	CARSSETEHSSTDTQYF	TGTGCCAGAAGCTCAGAGACAGAACACAGTAGCACAGATACGCAGTATTTT
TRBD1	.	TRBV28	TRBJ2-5	CASSFRQGIETQYF	TGTGCCAGCAGTTTCCGACAGGGGATCGAGACCCAGTACTTC
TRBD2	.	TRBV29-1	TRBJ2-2	CSVRTSGTNTGELFF	TGCAGCGTTCGTACTAGCGGAACAAACACCGGGGAGCTGTTTTTT